The 31 T cell receptor beta chains presented below share a single source sample, sequenced in a study of T-cell memory formation after mild COVID-19. TCRdb called the 5' RACE reads again in MiXCR, with one record for every CDR3 protein. The sample lists 120,000 or so distinct CDR3 sequences, over 15% seen once, with 5% to 5.5% in the top ten. Sequenced sample: PBMCs or a T cell subset sorted from them (not recorded which). The receptors here all came from a man aged 18 to 30 who had mild COVID-19 (a few samples of this study predate the infection). Cell type and time point are not known.

The rearrangement uses TRBV5-1 and TRBJ2-5, with TRBD2 identical over 7 bases. CDR3 length: 14 residues. CDR1 and CDR2 from the germline V gene are SGHRS and YFSETQ. V lost 5 bases and J lost 1; bases outside the gene matches: 5. CDR3 sequence reads: CASRPGGGQETQYF. CDR3 DNA: TGCGCCAGCAGACCCGGCGGGGGCCAAGAGACCCAGTACTTC.

This clonotype turned up a few times. The chain uses TRBV6-2 or TRBV6-3 and TRBJ1-1; D gene ambiguous. V was trimmed by 2 bases and J by 3 bases, leaving 10 bases between them. Germline V gives CDR1 MNHEY, CDR2 SVGEGT. The CDR3 loop spans 14 amino acids. The CDR3 spells CASSYKATDTEAFF. CDR3 coding DNA: TGTGCCAGCAGTTACAAGGCGACTGACACTGAAGCTTTCTTT.

In its sample, this clonotype was seen many times. The chain carries TRBV7-2 and TRBJ2-3; no definite D call. This CDR3 contains 12 residues. The V end lost 6 bases, the J end lost 4 bases, and 8 bases lay between the germline ends. Germline V lookup: CDR1 SGHTA, CDR2 FQGNSA. The CDR3 DNA sequence: TGTGCCAGCAGGATCCAGGCAGATACGCAGTATTTT. Translated, it gives CASRIQADTQYF.

The V and J genes are TRBV18 and TRBJ1-1; possible D gene TRBD1, 5 bases. There are 13 residues in the CDR3. CDR1 is KGHSH, CDR2 LQKENI, per germline. V dropped 10 bases and J dropped 1 base, with 13 bases sitting between them. CDR3 coding DNA: TGTGCCACCCGCCGGGGGGAGAACACTGAAGCTTTCTTT. This encodes CATRRGENTEAFF.

About this clonotype itself: This may arise from a read error, as a much more abundant clone is one base away. The rearrangement joins TRBV6-5 to TRBJ2-7; 9 bases map to TRBD1. In germline, CDR1 is MNHEY, CDR2 SVGAGI. This CDR3 contains 14 residues. The J segment lost 8 bases and the V segment lost 7 bases, leaving 12 bases of the junction unmatched. CDR3 nucleotide sequence: TGTGCCAGCACCCGGGGACAGGGCCCCGGAAAGCAGTACTTC. Its protein product is CASTRGQGPGKQYF.

This clonotype was seen more than once but under ten times. The chain has TRBV7-2 and TRBJ2-2; 7 bases fit TRBD1. Germline V gene lookup returns CDR1 SGHTA and CDR2 FQGNSA. V gave up 3 bases and J gave up 4 bases; unmatched junction bases: 5. The CDR3 has 15 amino acids. DNA of the CDR3: TGTGCCAGCAGCTTCCGGACAGGCGTCACCGGGGAGCTGTTTTTT. Its protein product is CASSFRTGVTGELFF.

For the CDR3, the DNA is TGTGCCAGCAGCTCCACAGGGACTGGGGCCAACGTCCTGACTTTC. It codes for CASSSTGTGANVLTF. The chain is built from TRBV7-2 and TRBJ2-6; maybe TRBD1 (6 bases). This CDR3 is 15 amino acids long. CDR1 is SGHTA, CDR2 FQGNSA, per germline. V dropped 4 bases and J dropped 2 bases, with 9 bases sitting between them. The whole variable domain, remainder taken from reference TRBV7-2 and TRBJ2-6, is GAGVSQSPSNKVTEKGKDVELRCDPISGHTALYWYRQSLGQGLEFLIYFQGNSAPDKSGLPSDRFSAERTGGSVSTLTIQRTQQEDSAVYLCASSSTGTGANVLTFGAGSRLTVL.

The chain has TRBV18 and TRBJ2-7, with D possibly matching TRBD1 (5 bases). Between the trimmed V and J ends, which lost 5 bases and 3 bases, there was a span of 5 bases. This CDR3 spans 11 amino acids. CDR1 and CDR2 (germline): KGHSH, LQKENI. This CDR3 reads CASSDSYEQYV. The CDR3 nucleotides are TGTGCCAGCTCAGACAGCTACGAGCAGTACGTC.

This clonotype was observed many times. J is TRBJ2-4 and V is TRBV6-5, with 7 bases identical to TRBD2. V lost 5 bases and J lost 1; bases outside the gene matches: 11. Germline CDR1 MNHEY, CDR2 SVGAGI. The CDR3 consists of 17 residues. The CDR3 DNA reads TGTGCCAGCAGTAACCGGGCGGGGAGGGTGGCCAAAAACATTCAGTACTTC. This sequence encodes CASSNRAGRVAKNIQYF.

This sequence joins TRBV6-1 and TRBJ2-1; 9 positions match TRBD2. V trimming: 2 bases; J trimming: 8 bases; junction bases outside the gene matches: 10. This CDR3 is 16 amino acids long. Germline CDR1 is MNHNS and CDR2 is SASEGT. The CDR3 sequence: CASSEQPVAGVDEQFF. DNA for the CDR3: TGTGCCAGCAGTGAACAGCCTGTAGCGGGGGTGGATGAGCAGTTCTTC.

This clonotype was observed at least ten times. The V gene is TRBV4-3, the J gene TRBJ2-5; D might be TRBD1 (6 bases). Germline values: CDR1 LGHNA, CDR2 YSLEER. V gave up 4 bases and J gave up 0 bases, with 12 bases separating them. The CDR3 is 15 residues long. The CDR3 spells CASSRTGTYQETQYF. The CDR3 nucleotides are TGCGCCAGCAGCCGGACCGGGACATACCAAGAGACCCAGTACTTC.

The chain links TRBV4-3 to TRBJ2-3; the match to TRBD2 covers 10 bases. Germline V CDR1 and CDR2: LGHNA, YSLEER. The CDR3 is made up of 16 amino acids. J was trimmed by 0 bases and V by 0 bases; bases with no gene match: 0. CDR3 region: CASSQEAGGSTDTQYF. As DNA, the CDR3 is TGCGCCAGCAGCCAAGAAGCGGGGGGGAGCACAGATACGCAGTATTTT.

This clonotype occurred many times. V is TRBV27 and J is TRBJ1-1, with no clear D. The ends were cut back, 3 bases at V and 4 bases at J, with 9 bases in the middle. Germline values: CDR1 MNHEY, CDR2 SMNVEV (reference sequence). CDR3 size: 13 residues. CDR3 sequence reads: CASSFKETTEAFF. Written as DNA, the CDR3 is TGTGCCAGCAGTTTTAAAGAGACCACTGAAGCTTTCTTT.

V gene TRBV3-1 combines with J gene TRBJ2-7; 7 bases are shared with TRBD2. CDR1 and CDR2 from the germline V gene are LGHDT and YNNKEL (reference sequence). V trimming: 1 base; J trimming: 7 bases; junction bases outside the gene matches: 1. This CDR3 is built from 12 residues. DNA for the CDR3: TGTGCCAGCAGCCAAGTGGGGGGGGAGCAGTACGTC. Its protein product is CASSQVGGEQYV.

This chain links TRBV11-2 with TRBJ1-5; tentative D call: TRBD1 (5 bases). V was shortened by 0 bases and J by 2 bases, with 5 bases between the two germline ends. Germline CDR1 is SGHAT and CDR2 is FQNNGV. The CDR3 runs to 14 residues. The DNA for the CDR3 is TGTGCCAGCAGCTTAGACAGGGGCAATCAGCCCCAGCATTTT. It specifies CASSLDRGNQPQHF.

V and J are TRBV30 and TRBJ2-7; D is undetermined. Deletions cut 0 bases from V and 4 bases from J, with 10 bases between. Germline V gene lookup returns CDR1 GTSNPN and CDR2 SVGIG (reference sequence). CDR3 length: 13 amino acids. CDR3 bases: TGTGCCTGGAGTGTCGATTCTGGTTACGAGCAGTACTTC. This translates into CAWSVDSGYEQYF. Using reference TRBV30 and TRBJ2-7 for the parts outside the CDR3, the full variable domain is SQTIHQWPATLVQPVGSPLSLECTVEGTSNPNLYWYRQAAGRGLQLLFYSVGIGQISSEVPQNLSASRPQDRQFILSSKKLLLSDSGFYLCAWSVDSGYEQYFGPGTRLTVT.

This clonotype was detected many times. The chain joins TRBV20-1 to TRBJ2-3; D is possibly TRBD1 (6 bases). In germline, CDR1 is DFQATT, CDR2 SNEGSKA (reference sequence). Trimming took off 3 bases at V and 7 bases at J, with 14 bases between the two ends. The length of the CDR3 is 13 residues. CDR3 region: CSARSLGQNTQYF. The DNA of the CDR3 is TGCAGTGCTAGGTCACTGGGACAAAATACGCAGTATTTT.

The V and J genes are TRBV9 and TRBJ2-3; D may be TRBD2 (5 bases). The germline V gene has CDR1 SGDLS and CDR2 YYNGEE. Trimming took 2 bases from V and 6 from J, leaving 13 bases between them. This CDR3 contains 14 residues. The CDR3, as DNA: TGTGCCAGCAGCGTTGTCCCGGGCGGGGATACGCAGTATTTT. It specifies CASSVVPGGDTQYF. The whole variable domain, filled in from reference TRBV9 and TRBJ2-3, reads DSGVTQTPKHLITATGQRVTLRCSPRSGDLSVYWYQQSLDQGLQFLIQYYNGEERAKGNILERFSAQQFPDLHSELNLSSLELGDSALYFCASSVVPGGDTQYFGPGTRLTVL.

This chain joins TRBV5-1 and TRBJ2-5, with 7 bases that match TRBD1. The J segment lost 5 bases and the V segment lost 1 base, leaving 14 bases of the junction unmatched. Germline assignment: CDR1 SGHRS and CDR2 YFSETQ. The CDR3 covers 17 residues. CDR3 protein: CASSLFMINRGTETQYF. The CDR3 DNA reads as TGCGCCAGCAGCTTGTTCATGATTAACAGGGGAACGGAGACCCAGTACTTC.

This clonotype was seen more than once but under ten times. V and J are TRBV20-1 and TRBJ2-3, with a possible D match to TRBD1 (6 bases). Deletions cut 3 bases from V and 2 bases from J, with 12 bases between. Germline V CDR1 and CDR2: DFQATT, SNEGSKA (reference sequence). The CDR3 length is 14 residues. The CDR3 DNA follows: TGCAGTGCTAGCGACAGGCGCCTCACAGATACGCAGTATTTT. It yields the protein CSASDRRLTDTQYF.

This clonotype appeared a few times. Here the CDR3 reads CAISPGASTEAFF. The CDR3 nucleotides are TGTGCCATCAGTCCCGGGGCCTCGACTGAAGCTTTCTTT. The V call is TRBV10-3, the J call TRBJ1-1; D perhaps matches TRBD1 (5 bases). V was trimmed by 5 bases and J by 5 bases, leaving 12 bases between them. The germline V gene has CDR1 ENHRY and CDR2 SYGVKD. This CDR3 region has 13 residues.

The CDR3, as DNA: TGTGCCAGCGCCGACCGGGACCGCAATCAGCCCCAGCATTTT. Protein sequence: CASADRDRNQPQHF. The chain recombines TRBV7-2 with TRBJ1-5; D is possibly TRBD1 (5 bases). The CDR3 extends over 14 amino acids. V gave up 8 bases and J gave up 2 bases, with 13 bases separating them. Germline lookup yields CDR1 SGHTA and CDR2 FQGNSA.

In its sample, this clonotype was seen a few times. The chain uses TRBV29-1 and TRBJ2-3, with D tentatively TRBD1 (6 bases). V shed 7 bases and J shed 6 bases, with 14 bases lying between them. This CDR3 is 12 amino acids long. Germline values: CDR1 SQVTM, CDR2 ANQGSEA. CDR3 in amino acids: CSAKGGQDTQYF. The DNA for the CDR3 is TGCAGCGCTAAAGGAGGACAGGATACGCAGTATTTT.

The chain recombines TRBV4-3 with TRBJ2-5; D is perhaps TRBD2 (6 bases). The germline V gene encodes CDR1 LGHNA and CDR2 YSLEER. Trimming shortened V by 1 base and J by 5 bases, and 14 bases separated the two germline ends. CDR3 length: 15 amino acids. CDR3 coding DNA: TGCGCCAGCAGCCAAGTTTTAGAGGGGAGGGAGACCCAGTACTTC. Protein: CASSQVLEGRETQYF.

The genes are TRBV11-3 and TRBJ2-1, with TRBD2 matching over 7 bases. Germline trimming cut 4 bases from V and 7 bases from J; bases unmatched to any gene: 7. The length of the CDR3 is 14 residues. Germline CDR1 is SGHNT and CDR2 is YENEEA. The CDR3 region is CASSYGGTMNEQFF. As DNA, the CDR3 is TGTGCCAGCAGCTACGGCGGGACTATGAATGAGCAGTTCTTC. The full variable domain, with the rest looked up from reference TRBV11-3 and TRBJ2-1, is EAGVVQSPRYKIIEKKQPVAFWCNPISGHNTLYWYLQNLGQGPELLIRYENEEAVDDSQLPKDRFSAERLKGVDSTLKIQPAELGDSAVYLCASSYGGTMNEQFFGPGTRLTVL.

The chain recombines TRBV12-3 or TRBV12-4 with TRBJ1-1; D may be TRBD1 (5 bases). V gave up 5 bases and J gave up 5 bases, with 15 bases separating them. The CDR3 contains 14 residues. The CDR3 is CASSPRGSWTEAFF. As DNA, the CDR3 is TGTGCCAGCAGTCCGAGGGGATCTTGGACTGAAGCTTTCTTT.

This clonotype has only a few counts. The gene calls are TRBV5-5 and TRBJ2-3; 7 bases fit TRBD2. The CDR3 has 15 residues. V gave up 0 bases and J gave up 4 bases; unmatched junction bases: 5. Germline assignment: CDR1 SGHKS and CDR2 YYEKEE (reference sequence). CDR3 amino acids: CASSLVSGAADTQYF. CDR3 bases: TGTGCCAGCAGCTTGGTAAGCGGGGCGGCAGATACGCAGTATTTT.

The chain links TRBV6-4 to TRBJ1-5; 7 nucleotides line up with TRBD1. This CDR3 is 15 amino acids long. J gave up 1 base and V 6 bases, and 6 bases lay outside the gene matches. Germline values: CDR1 MRHNA, CDR2 SNTAGT. The CDR3 nucleotides are TGTGCCAGCAGCCAGGGGGGCAGGAGCAATCAGCCCCAGCATTTT. Encoded protein: CASSQGGRSNQPQHF.

This clonotype was counted only a few times. V and J are TRBV15 and TRBJ2-3, with TRBD1 as a possible D gene (6 bases). Germline assignment: CDR1 LNHNV and CDR2 YYDKDF (reference sequence). The CDR3 totals 17 residues. V lost 3 bases and J lost 8, with 24 bases in between. The CDR3 loop is CATSSPGHIPTGGTQYF. The DNA for the CDR3 is TGTGCCACCAGCAGCCCGGGGCACATACCGACAGGAGGTACGCAGTATTTT.

The table lists this clonotype with a few counts. The chain carries TRBV24-1 and TRBJ2-3; no definite D call. CDR3 length equals 14 residues. Trimming pared 3 bases from V and 0 bases from J, leaving 6 bases between. From germline, CDR1 is KGHDR and CDR2 SFDVKD. CDR3 sequence: CATSDQLSTDTQYF. CDR3 DNA: TGTGCCACCAGTGATCAGCTCAGCACAGATACGCAGTATTTT.

This clonotype was counted only a few times. The chain uses TRBV9 and TRBJ2-2; 10 bases fit TRBD1. Germline lookup yields CDR1 SGDLS and CDR2 YYNGEE. The CDR3 is 16 amino acids. The V segment lost 3 bases and the J segment 4 bases; nucleotides outside the gene matches: 6. CDR3 amino acids: CASSGQGATFTGELFF. The CDR3 nucleotides are TGTGCCAGCAGCGGACAGGGGGCGACCTTCACCGGGGAGCTGTTTTTT.